This is a list of T cell receptor beta chains from one sample in a study of a mutant IDH1 vaccine in newly diagnosed glioma. Their antigen targets remain unknown. This table comes from immunoSEQ multiplex PCR, and its TCRdb copy is limited to in-frame clones, with some not included. This sample has about 86,000 clones, with roughly 85% found just once. Here the sequenced sample was PBMCs, taken from a glioma patient whose treatment included an IDH1 peptide vaccine. The receptors stem from a man in his thirties or forties with glioma. Some clones in this sample may be carry-over from other donors' samples. The CDR3 runs from the conserved cysteine through the conserved F or W. A D gene is named only where the DNA matches it firmly. Clone size is shown for a subset of rows, as once, few, many or a class of expanded clone.

>TRBV13|NA|TRBD2|TRBJ2-7
TGTGCCAGCAGCTCTGGACTAGCGGGAGTAGATTACGAGCAGTACTTC
CASSSGLAGVDYEQYF
>TRBV14|NA|NA|TRBJ1-2
TGTGCCAGCAGCCAGGAACGGGGCTATGGCTACACCTTC
CASSQERGYGYTF
>TRBV6-5|NA|TRBD2|TRBJ2-7
TGTGCCAGCAGTTACGGAGGGACTAGCGGGAGTGGCGAGCAGTACTTC
CASSYGGTSGSGEQYF
>TRBV5-1|NA|NA|TRBJ2-1
TGCGCCAGCAGGGAATACAATGAGCAGTTCTTC
CASREYNEQFF
>TRBV15|NA|TRBD2|TRBJ2-1
TGTGCCACCAGCCTTCTAGCGGGAGGCAATGAGCAGTTCTTC
CATSLLAGGNEQFF
>TRBV4-1|once|NA|TRBJ1-4
TGCGCCAGCAGCCAAGATCGGGGGGCGGGTGAAAAACTGTTTTTT
CASSQDRGAGEKLFF
>TRBV5-5|NA|TRBD2|TRBJ2-3
TGTGCCAGCAGCTGGAGCGGGAGAAGCATAATAGATACGCAGTATTTT
CASSWSGRSIIDTQYF
>TRBV11-1|NA|TRBD2|TRBJ2-5
TGTGCCAGCAGCACCGGGACTAGTCAAGAGACCCAGTACTTC
CASSTGTSQETQYF
>TRBV5-1|NA|NA|TRBJ2-2
TGCGCCAGTAGCTCAAGTGGGCAGGGTGGCACCGGGGAGCTGTTTTTT
CASSSSGQGGTGELFF
>TRBV30|NA|NA|TRBJ2-7
TGTGCCTGGAGTAGGGCGGACTCCTACGAGCAGTACTTC
CAWSRADSYEQYF
>TRBV19|NA|TRBD2|TRBJ2-7
TGTGCCAGTAAGGTTAGCGGGACGCCTTCCTACGAGCAGTACTTC
CASKVSGTPSYEQYF
>TRBV15|NA|NA|TRBJ1-5
TGTGCCACCAGCAACCCTCGGGGGAATCAGCCCCAGCATTTT
CATSNPRGNQPQHF
>TRBV6-5|once|TRBD2|TRBJ2-1
TGTGCCAGCAGTATAAGCGGGAGTAGACGCAATGAGCAGTTCTTC
CASSISGSRRNEQFF
>TRBV5-1|NA|NA|TRBJ1-1
TGCGCCAGCAGCTTAGGGGCCAGCCCTTTTGCTTTCTTT
CASSLGASPFAFF
>TRBV30|NA|TRBD1|TRBJ1-6
TGTGCCTGGAGTTTCCGGACAGGGGGAGTGAAGACACCCCTCCACTTT
CAWSFRTGGVKTPLHF
>TRBV10-1|NA|NA|TRBJ1-4
TGCGCCAGCAGGATCTCCGGTACAGGTGGAGAAAAACTGTTTTTT
CASRISGTGGEKLFF
>TRBV27|NA|TRBD1|TRBJ2-7
TGTGCCAGTGCCTTGGGGACAGGAACCTACGAGCAGTACTTC
CASALGTGTYEQYF
>TRBV9|many|TRBD1|TRBJ1-1
TGTGCCAGCAGCCCCCGCACAGGGGGGATCCATGGTGAAGCTTTCTTT
CASSPRTGGIHGEAFF
>TRBV6-5|NA|NA|TRBJ1-4
TGTGCCAGCAGACAAACAGCAACTAATGAAAAACTGTTTTTT
CASRQTATNEKLFF
>TRBV5-1|NA|NA|TRBJ2-1
TGCGCCAGCAGCTTGGAAAGGGGCCCGAATGAGCAGTTCTTC
CASSLERGPNEQFF